This T cell receptor beta chain emerged from a study of T cells in localized non-small cell lung cancer (dated by TCRdb to 2018 to 2020). Background for the entire study: T cell repertoires of 200 to 250 early-stage NSCLC patients were analyzed, with tumors being compared against uninvolved tumor-adjacent lungs. The cohort consisted of 236 treatment-naive NSCLC patients whose localized lung tumors had been resected. NSCLC patients had a mean age of around 61 years, and around 130 were male and over 85 female.

With regard to this clone: Its cognate antigen has yet to be identified. Base quality data are lacking; no much larger clone is found one base away.

At diagnosis, tumor, uninvolved tumor-adjacent lung and peripheral blood were collected and then preserved as a mix of FFPE and fresh-frozen material. Blood samples were analyzed as peripheral blood mononuclear cells for TCR repertoire profiling. The immunoSEQ Assay was used to sequence TCR beta CDR3 regions from DNA. In the original analysis: T cell density was computed as TCR beta template counts normalized to usable DNA estimated by amplifying housekeeping genes. Richness was estimated with the preseqR package, extrapolating to 400,000 templates for PBMC samples and 120,000 templates for tissue samples. Clonality was defined by subtracting Pielou's evenness from one. Tissue-enriched TCRs were identified by differential abundance testing using productive amino-acid clonotypes, minimum total count 5 and alpha 0.1. The Jaccard Index and the Morisita Overlap Index were used to measure repertoire overlap between compartments. GLIPH grouped TCR beta CDR3s together with public tetramer-defined viral CDR3s, and a viral motif had to include at least three viral sequences and also show V-gene enrichment. TCRdb retrieved this table from immuneACCESS and kept in-frame rearrangements only. Not all clones are present; in checked studies, unresolved V genes account for under half, and no reason is known for the remainder. V, J and clone size were drawn from that table, and D and trimming were deduced from the DNA. Recorded for this sample are around 83,000 clones; about 91% of them occurred a single time. Approximately 15% of the sample lies in the top ten.

Points the paper makes about the study in general: Because the study design was exploratory, TCR variables were selected using unadjusted p-values without false-discovery rate correction. Because multi-region tumor sequencing was not done, intratumor heterogeneity could not be ruled out. A median of approximately 50 of the top 100 tumor clones turned up in the paired uninvolved adjacent lung, and approximately 30 of those clones also ranked among the top 100 of that same adjacent lung. Uninvolved tumor-adjacent lung showed the highest T cell clonality, higher than tumor, which suggests more focused antigenic responses in the adjacent lung. Longer overall survival was associated with higher T cell density in blood, whereas shorter survival was associated with higher clonality in adjacent lung.

The CDR3 measures 13 amino acids from cysteine to phenylalanine. The read is trimmed to its CDR3 DNA, 39 bases read in frame from base 1. CDR1 and CDR2 (GTSNPN, SVGIG) derive from the germline V gene (reference sequence). V sheds 2 bases and J sheds 7 bases, leaving 14 bases between their ends. This sequence uses TRBV30 and TRBJ2-5; no D gene can be assigned with confidence. The sequencing used peripheral blood, collected before any cancer treatment. The source is a man aged 35 to 69 with stage I squamous cell lung carcinoma. Here the CDR3 is given as CAWSWARSGTQYF. In nucleotides, the sequence is TGTGCCTGGAGTTGGGCCAGATCGGGGACCCAGTACTTC.